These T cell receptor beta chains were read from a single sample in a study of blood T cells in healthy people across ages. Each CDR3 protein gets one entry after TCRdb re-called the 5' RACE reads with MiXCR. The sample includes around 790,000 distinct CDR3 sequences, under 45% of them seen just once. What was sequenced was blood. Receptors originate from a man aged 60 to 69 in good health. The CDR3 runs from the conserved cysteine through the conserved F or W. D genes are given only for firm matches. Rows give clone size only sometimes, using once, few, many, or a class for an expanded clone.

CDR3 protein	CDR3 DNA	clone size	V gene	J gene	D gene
CASSLAQRYSNQPQHF	TGTGCCAGCAGCTTAGCCCAGAGGTATAGCAATCAGCCCCAGCATTTT	few	TRBV7-8	TRBJ1-5	-
CASSFYSYGGELRETQYF	TGTGCCAGCAGCTTCTACTCTTATGGCGGGGAGCTAAGAGAGACCCAGTACTTC	once	TRBV7-6	TRBJ2-5	-
CASSEGNTDTQYF	TGTGCCAGCAGTGAAGGAAACACAGATACGCAGTATTTT	-	TRBV6-1	TRBJ2-3	-
CASSLDLAGTQYF	TGTGCCAGCAGCTTAGATCTTGCCGGTACGCAGTATTTT	few	TRBV11-2	TRBJ2-3	-
CSATHGGGLNTDTQYF	TGCAGCGCCACCCACGGAGGGGGACTAAACACAGATACGCAGTATTTT	-	TRBV29-1	TRBJ2-3	-
CASSSRTLYGRAVPEAFF	-	-	TRBV6-2/TRBV6-3	TRBJ1-1	-
CAIQRQGTPSNEQFF	TGTGCCATCCAACGCCAAGGGACACCCTCCAATGAGCAGTTCTTC	-	TRBV7-2	TRBJ2-1	-
CASSQEVRGNYGYTF	TGCGCCAGCAGCCAAGAAGTGAGGGGGAACTATGGCTACACCTTC	few	TRBV4-3	TRBJ1-2	-
CATRGPDRQPQHF	TGTGCCACCAGGGGACCAGACCGTCAGCCCCAGCATTTT	-	TRBV10-3	TRBJ1-5	-
CASSQETNSYNEQFF	TGCGCCAGCAGCCAAGAAACTAACTCCTACAATGAGCAGTTCTTC	-	TRBV4-1	TRBJ2-1	-